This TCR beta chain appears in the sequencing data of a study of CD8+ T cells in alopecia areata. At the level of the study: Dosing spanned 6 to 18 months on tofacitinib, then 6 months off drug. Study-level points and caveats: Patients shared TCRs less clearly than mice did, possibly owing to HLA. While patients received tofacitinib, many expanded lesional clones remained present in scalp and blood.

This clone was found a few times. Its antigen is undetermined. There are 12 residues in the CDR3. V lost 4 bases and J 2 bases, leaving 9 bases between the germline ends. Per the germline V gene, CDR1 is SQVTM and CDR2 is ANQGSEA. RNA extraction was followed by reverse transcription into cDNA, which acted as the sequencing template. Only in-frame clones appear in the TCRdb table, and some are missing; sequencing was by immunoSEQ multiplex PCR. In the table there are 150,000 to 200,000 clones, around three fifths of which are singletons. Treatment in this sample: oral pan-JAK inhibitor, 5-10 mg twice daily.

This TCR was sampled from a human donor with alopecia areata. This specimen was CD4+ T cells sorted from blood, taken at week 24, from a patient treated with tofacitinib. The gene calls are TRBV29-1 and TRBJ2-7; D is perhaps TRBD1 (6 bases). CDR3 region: CSVAGATYEQYF. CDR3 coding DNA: TGCAGCGTTGCAGGGGCAACCTACGAGCAGTACTTC.